Listed below are T cell receptor beta chains from one sample, sequenced in a study of T cell repertoires in cytomegalovirus infection. No antigens are known for them. Using its own MiXCR run on the reads, TCRdb lists one record per CDR3 protein. The sample lists 380,000 or so distinct CDR3 sequences; roughly 36% were seen once. This material consisted of cultured PBMCs, taken from culture after CMV antigen stimulation. These receptors originate from a human donor in good health (CMV status not recorded). Some clones in this sample may be carry-over from other donors' samples. Each CDR3 is given with its conserved first and last residue. Fields, in order: D gene, clone size, V gene, J gene, CDR3 protein, CDR3 DNA. D genes are given only for firm matches. Size values are once, few and many counts, or a class for expanded clones, and some rows have none.

d_gene: .
abundance: once
v_gene: TRBV6-2/TRBV6-3
j_gene: TRBJ2-6
CDR3aa: CASSADGLNLSGANVLTF
CDR3nt: TGTGCCAGCAGTGCGGACGGGTTGAACCTCTCTGGGGCCAACGTCCTGACTTTC

d_gene: .
abundance: .
v_gene: TRBV27
j_gene: TRBJ2-1
CDR3aa: CATSVGFIKRDEQFF
CDR3nt: TGTGCCACCTCCGTAGGTTTCATCAAGCGCGATGAGCAGTTCTTC

d_gene: .
abundance: few
v_gene: TRBV6-1
j_gene: TRBJ2-3
CDR3aa: CASSEWGRADDTQYF
CDR3nt: TGTGCCAGCAGTGAATGGGGCAGGGCGGACGATACGCAGTATTTT

d_gene: TRBD1
abundance: few
v_gene: TRBV3-1
j_gene: TRBJ1-1
CDR3aa: CASSPTGVEAFF
CDR3nt: TGTGCCAGCAGCCCAACAGGGGTTGAAGCTTTCTTT

d_gene: TRBD1
abundance: .
v_gene: TRBV6-1
j_gene: TRBJ1-1
CDR3aa: CASRDRGQNTEAFF
CDR3nt: TGTGCCAGCAGGGACAGGGGGCAGAACACTGAAGCTTTCTTT

d_gene: .
abundance: many
v_gene: TRBV12-3/TRBV12-4
j_gene: TRBJ2-2
CDR3aa: CASKIRAGELFF
CDR3nt: TGTGCCAGCAAGATAAGGGCCGGGGAGCTGTTTTTT

d_gene: .
abundance: .
v_gene: TRBV20-1
j_gene: TRBJ1-4
CDR3aa: CSARGSLTTNEKLFF
CDR3nt: TGCAGTGCTAGGGGCAGTCTAACAACTAATGAAAAACTGTTTTTT

d_gene: .
abundance: .
v_gene: TRBV24-1
j_gene: TRBJ2-3
CDR3aa: CATSDLKGGELYTQYF
CDR3nt: TGTGCCACCAGTGATTTGAAGGGGGGAGAGTTGTATACGCAGTATTTT

d_gene: .
abundance: many
v_gene: TRBV25-1
j_gene: TRBJ1-2
CDR3aa: CASSEYVPYGYTF
CDR3nt: TGTGCCAGCAGTGAATATGTTCCCTATGGCTACACCTTC

d_gene: .
abundance: .
v_gene: TRBV9
j_gene: TRBJ2-3
CDR3aa: CASSVAQGFGTDTQYF
CDR3nt: TGTGCCAGCAGCGTAGCCCAGGGGTTCGGAACAGATACGCAGTATTTT

d_gene: .
abundance: few
v_gene: TRBV7-2
j_gene: TRBJ2-1
CDR3aa: CASSFGSTYNEQFF
CDR3nt: TGTGCCAGCAGCTTCGGTAGCACCTACAATGAGCAGTTCTTC

d_gene: TRBD1
abundance: many
v_gene: TRBV7-2
j_gene: TRBJ1-2
CDR3aa: CASSSGQGTYGYTF
CDR3nt: TGTGCCAGCAGCTCGGGACAGGGAACCTATGGCTACACCTTC

d_gene: TRBD2
abundance: .
v_gene: TRBV20-1
j_gene: TRBJ2-2
CDR3aa: CSARDPGGPGTGELFF
CDR3nt: TGCAGTGCTAGAGACCCGGGAGGGCCCGGGACCGGGGAGCTGTTTTTT

d_gene: TRBD1
abundance: few
v_gene: TRBV7-3
j_gene: TRBJ2-1
CDR3aa: CASSFGDRGRNEQFF
CDR3nt: TGTGCCAGCAGCTTTGGGGACAGGGGGCGGAATGAGCAGTTCTTC

d_gene: .
abundance: .
v_gene: TRBV6-6
j_gene: TRBJ1-1
CDR3aa: CASSFRGAEAFF
CDR3nt: TGTGCCAGCAGTTTCCGGGGCGCTGAAGCTTTCTTT

d_gene: .
abundance: few
v_gene: TRBV7-2
j_gene: TRBJ2-2
CDR3aa: CASSSGWAGELFF
CDR3nt: TGTGCCAGCTCCTCCGGTTGGGCCGGGGAGCTGTTTTTT

d_gene: .
abundance: .
v_gene: TRBV7-2
j_gene: TRBJ2-7
CDR3aa: CASSAQVEQYF
CDR3nt: TGTGCCAGCAGCGCCCAAGTCGAGCAGTACTTC

d_gene: .
abundance: .
v_gene: TRBV19
j_gene: TRBJ1-6
CDR3aa: CASPQWLARGHSPLHF
CDR3nt: TGTGCGAGTCCCCAATGGTTGGCCCGGGGACATTCACCCCTCCACTTT

d_gene: TRBD2
abundance: .
v_gene: TRBV20-1
j_gene: TRBJ2-5
CDR3aa: CSARGLQETQYF
CDR3nt: TGCAGTGCTAGGGGACTACAAGAGACCCAGTACTTC

d_gene: .
abundance: .
v_gene: TRBV6-1
j_gene: TRBJ2-2
CDR3aa: CASIAGIGGELFF
CDR3nt: TGTGCCAGCATTGCGGGGATAGGCGGGGAGCTGTTTTTT

d_gene: TRBD2
abundance: .
v_gene: TRBV4-2
j_gene: TRBJ2-3
CDR3aa: CASSQEPPGSGSRTDTQYF
CDR3nt: TGTGCCAGCAGCCAAGAACCCCCGGGGAGCGGGAGCCGAACAGATACGCAGTATTTT

d_gene: TRBD1
abundance: .
v_gene: TRBV7-6
j_gene: TRBJ1-1
CDR3aa: CASSSTGVSEAFF
CDR3nt: TGTGCCAGCAGCTCGACAGGGGTTTCTGAAGCTTTCTTT

d_gene: .
abundance: many
v_gene: TRBV20-1
j_gene: TRBJ1-3
CDR3aa: CSARARGLRGNTIYF
CDR3nt: TGCAGTGCTAGAGCCCGGGGGCTGAGAGGAAACACCATATATTTT

d_gene: TRBD2
abundance: .
v_gene: TRBV19
j_gene: TRBJ2-6
CDR3aa: CASSITNLAGAGGANVLTF
CDR3nt: TGTGCCAGTAGTATAACCAACCTAGCGGGAGCTGGGGGGGCCAACGTCCTGACTTTC

d_gene: .
abundance: few
v_gene: TRBV29-1
j_gene: TRBJ2-1
CDR3aa: CSVPRHPYNEQFF
CDR3nt: TGCAGCGTACCCCGACACCCCTACAATGAGCAGTTCTTC

d_gene: .
abundance: .
v_gene: TRBV10-2
j_gene: TRBJ1-1
CDR3aa: CASSESAGAAFF
CDR3nt: TGCGCCAGCAGTGAGTCGGCCGGGGCAGCTTTCTTT

d_gene: TRBD2
abundance: .
v_gene: TRBV7-9
j_gene: TRBJ2-4
CDR3aa: CASTREGRNIQYF
CDR3nt: TGTGCCAGCACCCGGGAGGGTCGGAACATTCAGTACTTC

d_gene: TRBD2
abundance: few
v_gene: TRBV4-1
j_gene: TRBJ2-5
CDR3aa: CASSQEDAAGGPGYWETQYF
CDR3nt: TGCGCCAGCAGCCAAGAAGATGCGGCGGGAGGGCCCGGGTATTGGGAGACCCAGTACTTC

d_gene: .
abundance: few
v_gene: TRBV12-3/TRBV12-4
j_gene: TRBJ2-3
CDR3aa: CASSSGEGTDTQYF
CDR3nt: TGTGCCAGCAGTTCAGGGGAAGGCACAGATACGCAGTATTTT

d_gene: TRBD2
abundance: .
v_gene: TRBV6-6
j_gene: TRBJ2-3
CDR3aa: CASSPFSGIRTDTQYF
CDR3nt: TGTGCCAGCAGTCCCTTTAGCGGGATTCGGACAGATACGCAGTATTTT

d_gene: .
abundance: .
v_gene: TRBV6-6
j_gene: TRBJ2-7
CDR3aa: CASSFELLEQYF
CDR3nt: TGTGCCAGCAGTTTCGAGCTGCTCGAGCAGTACTTC

d_gene: .
abundance: .
v_gene: TRBV12-3/TRBV12-4
j_gene: TRBJ2-3
CDR3aa: CASSFRHTDTQYF
CDR3nt: TGTGCCAGCAGTTTCAGGCACACAGATACGCAGTATTTT